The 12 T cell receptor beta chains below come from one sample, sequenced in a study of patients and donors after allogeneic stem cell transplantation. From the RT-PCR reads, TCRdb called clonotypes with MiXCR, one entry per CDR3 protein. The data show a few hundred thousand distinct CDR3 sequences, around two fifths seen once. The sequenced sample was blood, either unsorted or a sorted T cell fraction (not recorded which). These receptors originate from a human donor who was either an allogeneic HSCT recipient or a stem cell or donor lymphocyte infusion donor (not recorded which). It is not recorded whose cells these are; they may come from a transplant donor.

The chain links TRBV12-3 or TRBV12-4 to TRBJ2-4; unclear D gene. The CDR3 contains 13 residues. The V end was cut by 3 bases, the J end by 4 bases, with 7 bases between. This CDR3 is CASSFETKNIQYF. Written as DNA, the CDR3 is TGTGCCAGCAGTTTTGAGACAAAAAACATTCAGTACTTC.

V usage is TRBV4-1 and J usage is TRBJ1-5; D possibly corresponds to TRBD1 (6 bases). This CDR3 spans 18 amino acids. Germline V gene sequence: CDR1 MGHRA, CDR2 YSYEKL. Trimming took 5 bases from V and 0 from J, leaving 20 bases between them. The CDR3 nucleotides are TGCGCCAGCAGCTACGACCCACAGGGACTCAATAGCAATCAGCCCCAGCATTTT. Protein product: CASSYDPQGLNSNQPQHF.

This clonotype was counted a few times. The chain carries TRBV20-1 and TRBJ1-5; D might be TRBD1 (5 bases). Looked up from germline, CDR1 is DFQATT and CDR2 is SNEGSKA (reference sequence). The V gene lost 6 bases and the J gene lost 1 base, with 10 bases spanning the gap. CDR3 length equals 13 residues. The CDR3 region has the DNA TGCAGTGCCGGGGGGGTGAGCAATCAGCCCCAGCATTTT. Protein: CSAGGVSNQPQHF.

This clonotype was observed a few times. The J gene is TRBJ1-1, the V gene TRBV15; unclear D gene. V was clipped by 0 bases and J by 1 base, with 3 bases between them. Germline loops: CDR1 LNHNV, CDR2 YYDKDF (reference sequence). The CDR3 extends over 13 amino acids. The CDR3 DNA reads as TGTGCCACCAGCAGAGATCAGAACACTGAAGCTTTCTTT. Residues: CATSRDQNTEAFF.

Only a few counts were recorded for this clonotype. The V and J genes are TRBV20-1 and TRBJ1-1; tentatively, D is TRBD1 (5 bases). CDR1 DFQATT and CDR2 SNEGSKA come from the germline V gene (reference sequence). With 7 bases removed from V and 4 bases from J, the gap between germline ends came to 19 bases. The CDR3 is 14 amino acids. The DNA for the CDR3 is TGCAGTGTCGGGGGGAGGGGATGGGGCACTGAAGCTTTCTTT. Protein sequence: CSVGGRGWGTEAFF.

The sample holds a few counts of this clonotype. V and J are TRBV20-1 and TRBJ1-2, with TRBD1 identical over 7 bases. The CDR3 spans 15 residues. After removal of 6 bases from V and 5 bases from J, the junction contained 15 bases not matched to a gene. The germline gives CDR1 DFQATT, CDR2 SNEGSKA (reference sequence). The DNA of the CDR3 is TGCAGTGCAACGAATCCGGGACAGTGGTCTTATGGCTACACCTTC. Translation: CSATNPGQWSYGYTF.

CDR3: CASSSGPLTGGTEAFF. The CDR3 DNA sequence: TGTGCCAGCAGCTCAGGCCCCCTGACAGGGGGCACTGAAGCTTTCTTT. This chain links TRBV7-3 with TRBJ1-1; 9 nucleotides line up with TRBD1. Germline V CDR1 and CDR2: SGHTA, FQGTGA. The V segment lost 4 bases and the J segment 4 bases; nucleotides outside the gene matches: 10. CDR3 length: 16 residues.

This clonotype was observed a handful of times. CDR3 in amino acids: CASSQDHRYLDGYTF. Here the CDR3 DNA reads TGTGCCAGCAGCCAAGATCACAGGTATTTGGATGGCTACACCTTC. J is TRBJ1-2 and V is TRBV4-2, with D possibly being TRBD1 (5 bases). The length of the CDR3 is 15 residues. Trimming took off 0 bases at V and 6 bases at J, with 14 bases between the two ends. Germline CDR1 and CDR2: LGHNA and YNFKEQ.

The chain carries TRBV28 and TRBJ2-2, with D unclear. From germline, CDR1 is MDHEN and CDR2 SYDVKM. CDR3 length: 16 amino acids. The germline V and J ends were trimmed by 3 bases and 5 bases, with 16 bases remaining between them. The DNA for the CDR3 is TGTGCCAGCAGTTTGATGAGAGTAGCCACGACCGGGGAGCTGTTTTTT. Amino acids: CASSLMRVATTGELFF.

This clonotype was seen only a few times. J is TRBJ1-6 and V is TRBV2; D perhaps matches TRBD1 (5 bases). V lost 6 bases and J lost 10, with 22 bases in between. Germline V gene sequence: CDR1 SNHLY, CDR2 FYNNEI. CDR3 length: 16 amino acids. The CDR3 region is CASSTNRIRLGSPLHF. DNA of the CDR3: TGTGCCAGCAGCACAAACAGGATCCGGTTAGGATCACCCCTCCACTTT. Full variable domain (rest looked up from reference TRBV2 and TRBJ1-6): EPEVTQTPSHQVTQMGQEVILRCVPISNHLYFYWYRQILGQKVEFLVSFYNNEISEKSEIFDDQFSVERPDGSNFTLKIRSTKLEDSAMYFCASSTNRIRLGSPLHFGNGTRLTVT.

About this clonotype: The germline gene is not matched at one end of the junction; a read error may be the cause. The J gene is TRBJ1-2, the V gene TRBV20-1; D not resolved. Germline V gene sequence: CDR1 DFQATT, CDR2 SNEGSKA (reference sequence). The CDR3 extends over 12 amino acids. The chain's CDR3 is CSATPGSYVYTF. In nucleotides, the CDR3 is TGCAGTGCTACACCGGGCTCCTATGTCTACACCTTC.

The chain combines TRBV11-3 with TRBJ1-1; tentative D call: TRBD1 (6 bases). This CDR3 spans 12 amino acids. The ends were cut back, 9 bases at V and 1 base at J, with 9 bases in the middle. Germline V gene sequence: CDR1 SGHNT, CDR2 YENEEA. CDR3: CASATGNTEAFF. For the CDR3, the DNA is TGTGCCAGTGCGACAGGGAACACTGAAGCTTTCTTT.